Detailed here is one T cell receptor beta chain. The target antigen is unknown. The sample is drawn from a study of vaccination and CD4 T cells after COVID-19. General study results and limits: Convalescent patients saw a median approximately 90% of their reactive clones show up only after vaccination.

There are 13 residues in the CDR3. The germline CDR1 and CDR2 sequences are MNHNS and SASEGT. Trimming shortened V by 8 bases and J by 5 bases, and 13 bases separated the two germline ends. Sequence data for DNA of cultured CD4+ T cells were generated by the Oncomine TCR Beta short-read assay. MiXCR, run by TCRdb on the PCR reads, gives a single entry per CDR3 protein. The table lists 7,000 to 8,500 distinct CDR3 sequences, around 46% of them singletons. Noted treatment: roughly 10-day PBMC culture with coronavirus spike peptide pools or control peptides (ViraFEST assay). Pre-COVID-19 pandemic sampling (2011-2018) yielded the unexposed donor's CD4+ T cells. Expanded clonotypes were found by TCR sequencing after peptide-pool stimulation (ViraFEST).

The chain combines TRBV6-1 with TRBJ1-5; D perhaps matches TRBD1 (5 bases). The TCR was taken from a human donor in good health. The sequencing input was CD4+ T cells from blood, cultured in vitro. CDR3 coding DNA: TGTGCCAGCCATCGGGGGGTAGATCAGCCCCAGCATTTT. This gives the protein CASHRGVDQPQHF.